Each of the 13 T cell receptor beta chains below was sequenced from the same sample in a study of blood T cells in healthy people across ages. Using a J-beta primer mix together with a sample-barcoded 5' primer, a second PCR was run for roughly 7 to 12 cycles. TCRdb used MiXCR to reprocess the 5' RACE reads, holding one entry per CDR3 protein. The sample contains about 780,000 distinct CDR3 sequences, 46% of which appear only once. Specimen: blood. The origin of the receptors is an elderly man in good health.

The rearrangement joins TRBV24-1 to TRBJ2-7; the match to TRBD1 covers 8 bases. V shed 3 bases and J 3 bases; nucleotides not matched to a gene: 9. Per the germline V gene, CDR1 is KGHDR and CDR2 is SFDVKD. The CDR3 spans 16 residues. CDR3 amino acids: CATSDPGQAGGYEQYF. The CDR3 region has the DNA TGTGCCACCAGTGATCCGGGACAGGCAGGGGGCTACGAGCAGTACTTC.

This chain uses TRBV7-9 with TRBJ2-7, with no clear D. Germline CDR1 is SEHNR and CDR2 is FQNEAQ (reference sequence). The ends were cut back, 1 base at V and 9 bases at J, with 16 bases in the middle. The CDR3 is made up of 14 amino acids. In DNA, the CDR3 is TGTGCCAGCAGCTTAGATACCAGATTCGCTCGGCAGTACTTC. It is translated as CASSLDTRFARQYF.

This chain's CDR3 is CASISQGVHEQFF. Here the CDR3 DNA reads TGTGCCAGTATCTCGCAGGGGGTCCATGAGCAGTTCTTC. The chain recombines TRBV19 with TRBJ2-1; 7 positions match TRBD1. CDR1 and CDR2 from the germline V gene are LNHDA and SQIVND (reference sequence). V was clipped by 7 bases and J by 8 bases; unmatched bases: 8. This CDR3 has 13 residues.

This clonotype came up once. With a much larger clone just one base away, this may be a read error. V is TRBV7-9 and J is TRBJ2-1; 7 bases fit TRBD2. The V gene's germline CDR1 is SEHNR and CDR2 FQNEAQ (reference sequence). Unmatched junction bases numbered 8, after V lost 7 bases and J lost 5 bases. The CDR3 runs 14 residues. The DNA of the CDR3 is TGTGCCAGCACTCTAGCGGAGTTCAACAATGAGCAGTTCTTC. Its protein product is CASTLAEFNNEQFF.

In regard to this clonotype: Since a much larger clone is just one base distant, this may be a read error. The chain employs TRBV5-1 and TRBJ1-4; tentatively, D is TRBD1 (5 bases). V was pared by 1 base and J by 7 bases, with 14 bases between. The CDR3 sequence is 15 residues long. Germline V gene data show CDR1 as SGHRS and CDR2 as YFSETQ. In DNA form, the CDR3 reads TGCGCCAGCAGCTTGACTCGGGGGGTCGGTGAAAAACTGTTTTTT. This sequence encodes CASSLTRGVGEKLFF.

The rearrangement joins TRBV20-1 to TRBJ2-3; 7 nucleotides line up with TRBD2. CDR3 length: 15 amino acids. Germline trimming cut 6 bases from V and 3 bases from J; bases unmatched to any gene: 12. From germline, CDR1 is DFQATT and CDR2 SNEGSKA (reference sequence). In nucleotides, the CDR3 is TGCAGTGCGCGGGGTAGGGAGGGGAAAACAGATACGCAGTATTTT. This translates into CSARGREGKTDTQYF.

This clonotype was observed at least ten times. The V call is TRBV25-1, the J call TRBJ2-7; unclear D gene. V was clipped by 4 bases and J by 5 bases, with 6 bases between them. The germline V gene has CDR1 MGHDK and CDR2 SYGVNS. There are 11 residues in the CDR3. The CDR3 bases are TGTGCCAGCAGTGCCGGCAACGAGCAGTACTTC. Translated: CASSAGNEQYF.

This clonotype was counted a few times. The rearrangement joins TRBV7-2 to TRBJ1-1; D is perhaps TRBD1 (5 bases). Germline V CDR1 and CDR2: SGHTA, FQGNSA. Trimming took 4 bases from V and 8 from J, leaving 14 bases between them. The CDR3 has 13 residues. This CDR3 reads CASSSPGGKEAFF. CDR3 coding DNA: TGTGCCAGCAGCTCACCTGGGGGTAAGGAAGCTTTCTTT.

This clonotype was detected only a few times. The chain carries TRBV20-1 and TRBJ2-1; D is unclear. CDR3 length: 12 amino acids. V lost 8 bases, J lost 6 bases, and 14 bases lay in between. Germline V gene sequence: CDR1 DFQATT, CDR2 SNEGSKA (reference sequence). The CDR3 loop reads CSKVRRINEQFF. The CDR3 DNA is TGCAGTAAAGTCCGGCGGATCAATGAGCAGTTCTTC.

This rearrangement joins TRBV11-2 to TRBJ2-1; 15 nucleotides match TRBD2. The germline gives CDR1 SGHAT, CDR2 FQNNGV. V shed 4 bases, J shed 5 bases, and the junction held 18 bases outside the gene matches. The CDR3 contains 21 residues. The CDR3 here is CASSSGSRGTSGRNTHNEQFF. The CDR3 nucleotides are TGTGCCAGCAGCTCAGGGTCTAGGGGGACTAGCGGGAGGAACACCCACAATGAGCAGTTCTTC.

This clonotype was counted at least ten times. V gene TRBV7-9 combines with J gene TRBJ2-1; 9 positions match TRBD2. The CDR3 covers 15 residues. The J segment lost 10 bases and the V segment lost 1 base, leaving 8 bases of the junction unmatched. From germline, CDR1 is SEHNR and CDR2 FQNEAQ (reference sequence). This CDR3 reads CASSLGSGGLKEQFF. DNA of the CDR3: TGTGCCAGCAGCTTAGGTAGCGGGGGACTCAAAGAGCAGTTCTTC.

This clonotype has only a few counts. Written as DNA, the CDR3 is TGTGCCAGCAGCGCAACGTCGACAGGGAGCTATGGCTACACCTTC. This encodes CASSATSTGSYGYTF. The chain recombines TRBV7-2 with TRBJ1-2, with 7 bases identical to TRBD1. The germline CDR1 and CDR2 sequences are SGHTA and FQGNSA. CDR3 size: 15 residues. With 5 bases clipped from V and 4 bases from J, the junction kept 10 bases outside the gene matches.

CDR3 loop: CASSQASNTEAFF. In DNA, the CDR3 is TGTGCCAGCAGCCAAGCATCCAACACTGAAGCTTTCTTT. The V gene is TRBV3-1, the J gene TRBJ1-1; D is uncertain. Trimming removed 1 base from V and 2 bases from J, with 5 bases in between. The CDR3 spans 13 residues. The germline gives CDR1 LGHDT, CDR2 YNNKEL (reference sequence).